The clone carrying this T cell receptor beta chain occurred a few times. Here immunoSEQ multiplex PCR was the method, and the copy in TCRdb shows in-frame clones only, minus some. The data contain 300,000 or so clones, about 61% of them singletons. This record comes from a study of cytotoxic CD8 clonotypes in ibrutinib-treated CLL. Study-wide background: Researchers reported about a dozen relapsed/refractory and roughly 14 treatment-naive patients, 17 of them IGHV unmutated.

TCR beta libraries used about 2 micrograms of genomic DNA from cryopreserved PBMCs. The CDR3 length is 15 residues. V was trimmed by 2 bases and J by 1 base, leaving 9 bases between them. Germline V lookup: CDR1 SGHTA, CDR2 FQGNSA. The sample consisted of PBMCs, taken after 36 months of ibrutinib treatment. The chain combines TRBV7-2 with TRBJ1-3, with D possibly TRBD1 on 5 matching bases. The sequence derives from a human donor with chronic lymphocytic leukemia. The CDR3 sequence is CASSLWGTSGNTIYF. CDR3 DNA: TGTGCCAGCAGCTTATGGGGGACTTCTGGAAACACCATATATTTT.